These 2 T cell receptor beta chains were sequenced from one sample in a study of T cell changes during pregnancy in multiple sclerosis. TCRdb keeps only in-frame clones here, not all; method: immunoSEQ multiplex PCR. The sample yields tens of thousands of clones, approximately 87% seen once. Sequences were derived from peripheral blood, sampled in the first trimester of pregnancy. Every receptor here comes from a female donor in good health, enrolled as a control in a pregnancy study.

The chain combines TRBV9 with TRBJ2-1; D is possibly TRBD1 (5 bases). Germline V gene sequence: CDR1 SGDLS, CDR2 YYNGEE. V was clipped by 4 bases and J by 5 bases, with 16 bases between them. This CDR3 has 15 amino acids. This CDR3 reads CASSLSLPGNNEQFF. The CDR3 coding sequence is TGTGCCAGCAGCTTATCCCTGCCAGGGAACAATGAGCAGTTCTTC.

This clone was counted between two and nine times. The chain is built from TRBV28 and TRBJ1-4; D is unclear. CDR1 and CDR2 from the germline V gene are MDHEN and SYDVKM. The CDR3 has 12 amino acids. The V and J ends lost 11 bases and 0 bases respectively, with 7 bases between them. The CDR3 region is CAATATNEKLFF. DNA for the CDR3: TGTGCCGCGACTGCAACTAATGAAAAACTGTTTTTT.